The 27 T cell receptor beta chains in this list originate from one sample, sequenced in a study of CD8 T cells in Susac syndrome. After extraction with the RNeasy kit, about 0.45 to 1 ug of the RNA was reverse transcribed using random hexamers. TCRdb recomputed calls from the immunoSEQ multiplex PCR reads with MiXCR, one row per CDR3 protein. Of about 280,000 distinct CDR3 sequences in the sample, around 84% were seen once. Sequenced: CD8+ T cells from PBMCs. The receptors originated from a human donor with multiple sclerosis.

This chain connects TRBV3-1 to TRBJ2-7, with 10 nucleotides matching TRBD2. The V gene end was trimmed by 0 bases and the J gene end by 3 bases; junction bases not matched to a gene: 5. Germline values: CDR1 LGHDT, CDR2 YNNKEL (reference sequence). This CDR3 comprises 16 residues. The CDR3 nucleotides are TGTGCCAGCAGCCAAGATCCGGTAGCGGGAGGCTACGAGCAGTACTTC. It translates to CASSQDPVAGGYEQYF.

This clonotype has a single count. The rearrangement joins TRBV27 to TRBJ2-1; D not resolved. Trimming left V 5 bases short and J 1 base short, with 12 bases between. The CDR3 loop spans 15 amino acids. The V gene's germline CDR1 is MNHEY and CDR2 SMNVEV (reference sequence). CDR3 amino acids: CASSPFAASYNEQFF. The DNA of the CDR3 is TGTGCCAGCAGTCCCTTCGCGGCATCCTACAATGAGCAGTTCTTC.

This chain connects TRBV28 to TRBJ2-3; D ambiguous. Germline CDR1 MDHEN, CDR2 SYDVKM. The V gene lost 11 bases and the J gene lost 1 base, with 16 bases spanning the gap. This CDR3 is 14 amino acids long. CDR3: CALPRSSCTDTQYF. CDR3 coding DNA: TGTGCCTTACCGCGGAGCAGTTGCACAGATACGCAGTATTTT. Full variable domain (remainder filled in from reference TRBV28 and TRBJ2-3): DVKVTQSSRYLVKRTGEKVFLECVQDMDHENMFWYRQDPGLGLRLIYFSYDVKMKEKGDIPEGYSVSREKKERFSLILESASTNQTSMYLCALPRSSCTDTQYFGPGTRLTVL.

V and J are TRBV20-1 and TRBJ1-1; no reliable D call. The germline gives CDR1 DFQATT, CDR2 SNEGSKA (reference sequence). Trimming removed 3 bases at V and 1 base at J, with 9 bases between. There are 13 residues in the CDR3. CDR3 nucleotide sequence: TGCAGTGCTAGTAAGGAGGGGAACACTGAAGCTTTCTTT. Protein sequence: CSASKEGNTEAFF.

The CDR3 DNA sequence: TGTGCCATCAGTGAGTCGGGGACAGGAGATTATAGCAATCAGCCCCAGCATTTT. This codes for CAISESGTGDYSNQPQHF. The chain employs TRBV10-3 and TRBJ1-5; 8 bases are a match to TRBD1. The ends lost 0 bases at V and 0 bases at J; junction bases unmatched: 7. The CDR3 runs 18 residues. Germline V gives CDR1 ENHRY, CDR2 SYGVKD.

This clonotype was counted a few times. The chain recombines TRBV6-1 with TRBJ1-2; D gene ambiguous. V lost 6 bases and J lost 5, with 19 bases in between. Germline V gives CDR1 MNHNS, CDR2 SASEGT. This CDR3 region has 15 residues. CDR3 in amino acids: CASRAVPMGDYGYTF. The CDR3 bases are TGTGCCAGCAGGGCGGTTCCGATGGGAGATTATGGCTACACCTTC.

V usage is TRBV28 and J usage is TRBJ2-5; weak D call: TRBD1 (5 bases). CDR3 length: 14 amino acids. The V end was cut by 4 bases, the J end by 5 bases, with 14 bases between. The germline CDR1 and CDR2 sequences are MDHEN and SYDVKM. The chain's CDR3 is CASSSARGSETQYF. The CDR3 DNA reads as TGTGCCAGCAGTTCCGCTAGGGGCAGCGAGACCCAGTACTTC.

This clonotype has just a few counts. The chain uses TRBV20-1 and TRBJ2-1; 9 positions match TRBD2. The CDR3 spans 15 residues. After removal of 3 bases from V and 9 bases from J, the junction contained 12 bases not matched to a gene. Germline V gene data show CDR1 as DFQATT and CDR2 as SNEGSKA (reference sequence). CDR3: CSARHSGSTLGEQFF. The CDR3 nucleotides are TGCAGTGCTAGGCATAGCGGGAGCACCTTAGGTGAGCAGTTCTTC.

V gene TRBV12-3 or TRBV12-4 combines with J gene TRBJ1-1; D uncertain. V was shortened by 3 bases and J by 4 bases, with 9 bases between the two germline ends. This CDR3 contains 13 residues. The CDR3 DNA reads as TGTGCCAGCAGTTTTACGGGGAGCACTGAAGCTTTCTTT. Encoded protein: CASSFTGSTEAFF.

This clonotype was seen only a few times. This chain links TRBV2 with TRBJ2-1; D uncertain. This CDR3 is built from 11 residues. Trimming cost V 3 bases and J 3 bases, with 0 bases left between them. Germline V lookup: CDR1 SNHLY, CDR2 FYNNEI. The CDR3 protein is CASSDYNEQFF. CDR3 DNA: TGTGCCAGCAGTGACTACAATGAGCAGTTCTTC.

The chain employs TRBV25-1 and TRBJ2-1, with no clear D. This CDR3 has 14 amino acids. Germline CDR1 and CDR2: MGHDK and SYGVNS. Trimming removed 1 base at V and 8 bases at J, with 12 bases between. CDR3 sequence: CASSEWKGPDEQFF. The CDR3 DNA sequence: TGTGCCAGCAGTGAATGGAAGGGCCCCGATGAGCAGTTCTTC.

The CDR3: CASSQVQGEETQYF. CDR3 bases: TGTGCCAGCAGCCAAGTACAGGGGGAAGAGACCCAGTACTTC. This sequence joins TRBV4-2 and TRBJ2-5, with 8 positions matching TRBD1. The CDR3 length is 14 residues. The J segment lost 3 bases and the V segment lost 1 base, leaving 1 base of the junction unmatched. Germline V lookup: CDR1 LGHNA, CDR2 YNFKEQ.

This sequence joins TRBV6-2 or TRBV6-3 and TRBJ2-2; D unclear. CDR1 and CDR2 (germline): MNHEY, SVGEGT. V lost 4 bases to trimming and J lost 6 bases, with 9 bases between them. This CDR3 has 13 residues. The CDR3 is CASSSPFSGELFF. For the CDR3, the DNA is TGTGCCAGCAGTTCCCCTTTCTCCGGGGAGCTGTTTTTT.

There are a few counts of this clonotype. The gene calls are TRBV10-2 and TRBJ2-1; TRBD1 matches 7 bases. J lost 7 bases, V lost 5 bases, and 8 bases had no gene match. The CDR3 length is 14 residues. Looked up from germline, CDR1 is WSHSY and CDR2 is SAAADI. The CDR3 region is CASSPTGVGNEQFF. The CDR3 DNA follows: TGCGCCAGCAGTCCAACAGGGGTAGGGAATGAGCAGTTCTTC.

The rearrangement links TRBV28 to TRBJ1-5; D not certain. Germline-derived CDR1 and CDR2 are MDHEN and SYDVKM. The CDR3 sequence is 17 residues long. With 3 bases removed from V and 0 bases from J, the gap between germline ends came to 15 bases. The CDR3 loop reads CASSLNNRIYSNQPQHF. The DNA for the CDR3 is TGTGCCAGCAGTTTGAATAACAGAATATATAGCAATCAGCCCCAGCATTTT.

V gene TRBV7-9 combines with J gene TRBJ2-7; 9 positions match TRBD1. V dropped 6 bases and J dropped 7; count of bases not matched to a gene: 13. Germline V gives CDR1 SEHNR, CDR2 FQNEAQ (reference sequence). The CDR3 sequence is 15 residues long. The chain's CDR3 is CASRLSKQGADEQYF. CDR3 DNA sequence: TGTGCCAGCAGACTCAGCAAACAGGGGGCGGATGAGCAGTACTTC. The full variable domain, completed using reference TRBV7-9 and TRBJ2-7, is DTGVSQNPRHKITKRGQNVTFRCDPISEHNRLYWYRQTLGQGPEFLTYFQNEAQLEKSRLLSDRFSAERPKGSFSTLEIQRTEQGDSAMYLCASRLSKQGADEQYFGPGTRLTVT.

This chain links TRBV2 with TRBJ2-1, with 10 bases that match TRBD2. This CDR3 spans 16 amino acids. CDR1 SNHLY and CDR2 FYNNEI come from the germline V gene. Trimming took 4 bases from V and 0 from J; bases not matched to a gene: 3. The CDR3 spells CASSGSGRVSYNEQFF. Written as DNA, the CDR3 is TGTGCCAGCAGTGGAAGCGGGAGGGTCTCCTACAATGAGCAGTTCTTC. The whole variable domain, filled in from reference TRBV2 and TRBJ2-1, reads EPEVTQTPSHQVTQMGQEVILRCVPISNHLYFYWYRQILGQKVEFLVSFYNNEISEKSEIFDDQFSVERPDGSNFTLKIRSTKLEDSAMYFCASSGSGRVSYNEQFFGPGTRLTVL.

V and J are TRBV7-9 and TRBJ2-7; 7 bases align to TRBD1. Germline CDR1 and CDR2: SEHNR and FQNEAQ (reference sequence). This CDR3 has 13 amino acids. V trimming: 5 bases; J trimming: 7 bases; junction bases outside the gene matches: 8. CDR3 protein: CASSNNRGWEQYF. Written as DNA, the CDR3 is TGTGCCAGCAGCAACAACAGGGGCTGGGAGCAGTACTTC.

CDR3 in amino acids: CASSLTSGAYNEQFF. CDR3 bases: TGCGCCAGCAGCTTAACTAGCGGAGCCTACAATGAGCAGTTCTTC. The chain uses TRBV5-1 and TRBJ2-1; TRBD2 matches 8 bases. Losses at the gene ends were 2 bases for V and 2 bases for J; bases not matched to a gene: 3. Germline V gene sequence: CDR1 SGHRS, CDR2 YFSETQ. This CDR3 spans 15 amino acids.

CDR3 sequence reads: CASCSSGEQYF. CDR3 DNA sequence: TGTGCCAGCTGCTCCTCGGGGGAGCAGTACTTC. The chain has TRBV12-3 or TRBV12-4 and TRBJ2-7; a weak D match, TRBD2 (5 bases). The CDR3 contains 11 residues. The V gene lost 8 bases and the J gene lost 7 bases, with 12 bases spanning the gap.

The rearrangement uses TRBV20-1 and TRBJ2-7; 14 positions agree with TRBD2. V lost 4 bases and J lost 3; bases outside the gene matches: 5. The CDR3 loop spans 15 amino acids. Germline CDR1 and CDR2: DFQATT and SNEGSKA (reference sequence). The CDR3 sequence is CSAKGLAGDGYEQYF. The CDR3 DNA is TGCAGTGCTAAGGGACTAGCGGGAGATGGCTACGAGCAGTACTTC.

The chain combines TRBV27 with TRBJ2-1; the D is unclear. V was clipped by 4 bases and J by 8 bases, with 15 bases between them. The CDR3 is made up of 14 amino acids. The germline V gene has CDR1 MNHEY and CDR2 SMNVEV (reference sequence). CDR3 DNA: TGTGCCAGCAGTTCAGAGAATAATTTAGATGAGCAGTTCTTC. It encodes CASSSENNLDEQFF.

The chain carries TRBV7-9 and TRBJ2-7; 9 nucleotides agree with TRBD1. The germline V gene encodes CDR1 SEHNR and CDR2 FQNEAQ (reference sequence). The V and J ends lost 4 bases and 2 bases, in that order; junction bases with no gene match: 6. The CDR3 is made up of 15 amino acids. CDR3 loop: CASSSTRDRAYEQYF. Here the CDR3 DNA reads TGTGCCAGCAGCTCAACCCGGGACAGGGCCTACGAGCAGTACTTC.

The chain couples TRBV10-2 to TRBJ2-1; 11 bases match TRBD2. The V gene end was trimmed by 6 bases and the J gene end by 9 bases; junction bases not matched to a gene: 10. Germline values: CDR1 WSHSY, CDR2 SAAADI. This CDR3 is 15 amino acids long. CDR3 bases: TGCGCCAGCAGACTAGCGGGAGAGGGGGGGGGTGAGCAGTTCTTC. Encoded protein: CASRLAGEGGGEQFF.

The rearrangement uses TRBV5-1 and TRBJ2-7; D is unclear. Trimming removed 0 bases at V and 3 bases at J, with 10 bases between. Germline V gene lookup returns CDR1 SGHRS and CDR2 YFSETQ. This CDR3 has 14 amino acids. CDR3 protein: CASSLGRQVYEQYF. DNA for the CDR3: TGCGCCAGCAGCTTGGGACGGCAGGTCTACGAGCAGTACTTC.

The gene calls are TRBV6-5 and TRBJ2-7, with D possibly being TRBD1 (5 bases). The CDR3 runs to 15 residues. Trimming removed 2 bases from V and 1 base from J, with 12 bases in between. Germline V lookup: CDR1 MNHEY, CDR2 SVGAGI. CDR3 sequence reads: CASSYTGPQSYEQYF. The CDR3 bases are TGTGCCAGCAGTTACACAGGCCCGCAATCCTACGAGCAGTACTTC.

This sequence joins TRBV6-1 and TRBJ2-3, with TRBD2 matching 7 bases. CDR1 is MNHNS and CDR2 is SASEGT in the germline V gene. The CDR3 runs 15 residues. The V segment lost 6 bases and the J segment 6 bases; nucleotides outside the gene matches: 12. The CDR3 here is CASRAFGGRGDTQYF. Here the CDR3 DNA reads TGTGCCAGCAGGGCCTTTGGCGGGAGAGGCGATACGCAGTATTTT.